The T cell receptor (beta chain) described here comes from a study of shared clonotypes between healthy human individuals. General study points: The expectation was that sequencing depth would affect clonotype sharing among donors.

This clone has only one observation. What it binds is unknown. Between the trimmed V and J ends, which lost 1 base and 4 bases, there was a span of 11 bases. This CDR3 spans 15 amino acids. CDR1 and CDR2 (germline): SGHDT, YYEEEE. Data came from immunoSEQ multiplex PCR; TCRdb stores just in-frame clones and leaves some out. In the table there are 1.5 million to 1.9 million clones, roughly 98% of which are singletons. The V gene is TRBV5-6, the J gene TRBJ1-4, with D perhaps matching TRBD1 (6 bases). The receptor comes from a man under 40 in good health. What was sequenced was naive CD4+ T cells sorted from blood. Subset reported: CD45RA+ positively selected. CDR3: CASSLIRGNNEKLFF. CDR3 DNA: TGTGCCAGCAGCTTGATCAGGGGCAATAATGAAAAACTGTTTTTT.